This T cell receptor (beta chain) stems from a study of T-cell reconstitution after alpha-beta-depleted transplantation in children. A library of TCRbeta sequences, prepared with unique molecular identifiers, was generated. TCRdb re-derived calls from the PCR reads in MiXCR, one entry per CDR3 protein. Altogether about 980,000 distinct CDR3 sequences are present, about 31% being singletons, with the ten largest covering under 30%. Germline CDR1 and CDR2: SEHNR and FQNEAQ (reference sequence). Between the trimmed V and J ends, which lost 0 bases and 10 bases, there was a span of 16 bases. The CDR3 consists of 15 residues.

The rearrangement uses TRBV7-9 and TRBJ2-4, with D unclear. The sample in question was PBMCs, mostly from graft donor cells, obtained 360 days after TCRalphabeta/CD19-depleted stem cell transplant. This clonotype originated in a boy less than two years old who had a stem cell transplant for SCID, so the T cells may come from the graft donor. CDR3 amino acids: CASSLAGSQFGIQYF. The CDR3 region has the DNA TGTGCCAGCAGCTTAGCCGGGTCCCAGTTCGGGATTCAGTACTTC.